These 20 T cell receptor beta chains were sequenced from one sample in a study of response to subunit inactivated influenza vaccine. TCRdb fed the RT-PCR reads into MiXCR, producing one record per CDR3 protein. The sample shows around 650,000 distinct CDR3 sequences, around 14% of them seen only once. Sequences were derived from PBMCs from blood, sampled about 13 days after vaccination. The receptors come from a man in his forties or fifties who received an inactivated influenza vaccine.

This clonotype was picked up a small number of times. In DNA form, the CDR3 reads TGTGCCAGCAGCTTCAGACGGAAAGGGTCCTACGAGCAGTACTTC. The encoded protein is CASSFRRKGSYEQYF. The J gene is TRBJ2-7, the V gene TRBV11-1; D is undetermined. Trimming shortened V by 3 bases and J by 1 base, and 13 bases separated the two germline ends. The CDR3 spans 15 residues. CDR1 is SGHAT, CDR2 FQDESV, per germline (reference sequence).

This clonotype was counted between two and nine times. This chain links TRBV10-2 with TRBJ2-1; either TRBD1 or TRBD2 may supply D (5 bases each). V gave up 4 bases and J gave up 8 bases, with 15 bases separating them. Germline-derived CDR1 and CDR2 are WSHSY and SAAADI. The CDR3 extends over 14 amino acids. The CDR3 loop reads CASSVGVRGYEQFF. The CDR3 DNA follows: TGCGCCAGCAGTGTAGGGGTACGGGGCTATGAGCAGTTCTTC.

The sample holds a few counts of this clonotype. The rearrangement uses TRBV5-1 and TRBJ2-7; 7 positions match TRBD1. The V gene end was trimmed by 3 bases and the J gene end by 3 bases; junction bases not matched to a gene: 9. The CDR3 spans 15 residues. Germline V gives CDR1 SGHRS, CDR2 YFSETQ. In nucleotides, the CDR3 is TGCGCCAGCAGCTACAAACAGGGGAACGGCTACGAGCAGTACTTC. Amino acid sequence: CASSYKQGNGYEQYF.

This clonotype was seen more than once but under ten times. The chain has TRBV28 and TRBJ2-3, with D perhaps matching TRBD2 (5 bases). Germline V gene sequence: CDR1 MDHEN, CDR2 SYDVKM. CDR3 length: 17 amino acids. Trimming removed 5 bases from V and 0 bases from J, with 18 bases in between. CDR3 DNA sequence: TGTGCCAGCAGTCCGATGAAGCGGAAACGCAGCACAGATACGCAGTATTTT. Amino acid sequence: CASSPMKRKRSTDTQYF.

J is TRBJ1-2 and V is TRBV29-1, with 8 nucleotides matching TRBD1. CDR3 size: 13 residues. V trimming: 8 bases; J trimming: 5 bases; junction bases outside the gene matches: 10. Germline CDR1 is SQVTM and CDR2 is ANQGSEA. This CDR3 reads CSSAGGPSYGYTF. The CDR3 DNA is TGCAGCTCCGCAGGGGGCCCCTCATATGGCTACACCTTC.

For this clonotype: This likely traces to a read error, being one base from a far larger clone. DNA of the CDR3: TGCGCCAGCAGCTTTGGACAGGGCAATCATCCCCAGCATTTT. Its protein product is CASSFGQGNHPQHF. The V call is TRBV5-1, the J call TRBJ1-5; 8 positions match TRBD1. The CDR3 spans 14 residues. Germline CDR1 and CDR2: SGHRS and YFSETQ.

This clonotype was seen a few times. The CDR3 region is CAWKQGFYTGELFF. As DNA, the CDR3 is TGTGCCTGGAAGCAGGGGTTTTACACCGGGGAGCTGTTTTTT. The V call is TRBV30, the J call TRBJ2-2, with D perhaps matching TRBD1 (6 bases). This CDR3 is 14 amino acids long. The V end was cut by 4 bases, the J end by 3 bases, with 12 bases between. In germline, CDR1 is GTSNPN, CDR2 SVGIG (reference sequence).

The V and J genes are TRBV11-2 and TRBJ2-1; 7 bases agree with TRBD2. Germline V gene lookup returns CDR1 SGHAT and CDR2 FQNNGV. The CDR3 runs 18 residues. Trimming cost V 5 bases and J 0 bases; bases outside gene matches: 13. The CDR3 loop reads CASSPPGFGRTSYNEQFF. DNA for the CDR3: TGTGCCAGCAGCCCTCCCGGTTTCGGGAGGACCTCCTACAATGAGCAGTTCTTC.

There are a few counts of this clonotype. The V and J genes are TRBV7-2 and TRBJ2-2; a weak D match, TRBD1 (5 bases). The CDR3 is 14 residues long. Trimming removed 5 bases at V and 4 bases at J, with 11 bases between. Germline CDR1 is SGHTA and CDR2 is FQGNSA. CDR3 sequence: CASSTDRITGELFF. The CDR3 bases are TGTGCCAGCAGCACAGACAGAATCACCGGGGAGCTGTTTTTT.

The rearrangement uses TRBV12-3 or TRBV12-4 and TRBJ2-7; D perhaps matches TRBD2 (5 bases). V lost 7 bases to trimming and J lost 3 bases, with 19 bases between them. The length of the CDR3 is 15 residues. The DNA of the CDR3 is TGTGCCAGCACCCATCGGAGCGGCCAGAGCTACGAGCAGTACTTC. Amino acids: CASTHRSGQSYEQYF.

Concerning this clonotype itself: Germline and junction disagree at one end, which may indicate a read error. CDR3 loop: CSASWQGGNKQFF. CDR3 nucleotide sequence: TGCAGTGCTAGTTGGCAGGGAGGCAATAAGCAGTTCTTC. V gene TRBV20-1 combines with J gene TRBJ2-1; maybe TRBD2 (6 bases). The CDR3 has 13 amino acids. Germline-derived CDR1 and CDR2 are DFQATT and SNEGSKA (reference sequence).

This clonotype has only a few counts. This rearrangement joins TRBV20-1 to TRBJ1-5, with D possibly matching TRBD1 (6 bases). The CDR3 spans 13 residues. CDR1 and CDR2 from the germline V gene are DFQATT and SNEGSKA (reference sequence). V lost 5 bases to trimming and J lost 6 bases, with 14 bases between them. DNA for the CDR3: TGCAGTGCTTACAGGGATCGGAGTCAGCCCCAGCATTTT. Translating it yields CSAYRDRSQPQHF.

This clonotype has only a few counts. The chain couples TRBV6-5 to TRBJ2-7; 11 nucleotides match TRBD1. The germline gives CDR1 MNHEY, CDR2 SVGAGI. Trimming cost V 4 bases and J 5 bases; bases outside gene matches: 16. This CDR3 comprises 18 residues. The CDR3 sequence is CASSSYYAPGTGGNEQYF. CDR3 DNA: TGTGCCAGCAGTTCTTATTACGCCCCCGGGACAGGGGGAAACGAGCAGTACTTC.

The V and J genes are TRBV20-1 and TRBJ2-3, with D perhaps TRBD1 or TRBD2 (6 bases each). The CDR3 extends over 15 amino acids. Germline V gene data show CDR1 as DFQATT and CDR2 as SNEGSKA (reference sequence). V lost 6 bases to trimming and J lost 1 base, with 17 bases between them. CDR3 protein: CSARAGTMGTDTQYF. Written as DNA, the CDR3 is TGCAGTGCAAGGGCGGGGACAATGGGCACAGATACGCAGTATTTT.

This clonotype is a singleton in its sample. The genes are TRBV21-1 and TRBJ2-3; TRBD2 was called by the table and not checked on the DNA. TRBV21-1 counts as a pseudogene. The CDR3 extends over 16 amino acids. Here the CDR3 reads CASRKSLAGTTDTQYF. CDR3 bases: TGTGCCAGCAGGAAATCCCTAGCGGGGACCACAGATACGCAGTATTTT.

This clonotype was picked up many times. This chain uses TRBV12-3 or TRBV12-4 with TRBJ2-2; either TRBD1 or TRBD2 may fit D (5 bases each). V was trimmed by 6 bases and J by 6 bases, leaving 17 bases between them. The CDR3 contains 15 residues. The DNA of the CDR3 is TGTGCCAGCAGCCCCCGGGACCTCCCGGCCGGGGAGCTGTTTTTT. Protein product: CASSPRDLPAGELFF.

This clonotype was counted a few times. The chain carries TRBV12-3 or TRBV12-4 and TRBJ1-4; the D gene is possibly TRBD1 (6 bases). The CDR3 extends over 16 amino acids. With 2 bases removed from V and 0 bases from J, the gap between germline ends came to 10 bases. CDR3 residues: CASSLQGPATNEKLFF. The CDR3 coding sequence is TGTGCCAGCAGTTTACAGGGGCCAGCAACTAATGAAAAACTGTTTTTT.

This clonotype was found a few times. For the CDR3, the DNA is TGTGCCAGCAGCCAACGAACAGGGATGAATTCACCCCTCCACTTT. It yields the protein CASSQRTGMNSPLHF. The gene calls are TRBV3-1 and TRBJ1-6, with TRBD1 as a possible D gene (6 bases). The CDR3 has 15 residues. V lost 2 bases to trimming and J lost 7 bases, with 12 bases between them. CDR1 is LGHDT, CDR2 YNNKEL, per germline (reference sequence).

The chain employs TRBV20-1 and TRBJ1-2; D not resolved. CDR3 size: 13 residues. Per germline, CDR1 DFQATT and CDR2 SNEGSKA (reference sequence). V gave up 0 bases and J gave up 8 bases, with 13 bases separating them. This chain's CDR3 is CSARDWGTEGYTF. In nucleotides, the CDR3 is TGCAGTGCTAGAGACTGGGGAACGGAGGGCTACACCTTC.

This clonotype occurred many times. The chain links TRBV21-1 to TRBJ1-5; TRBD1, the D gene given by the table, was not confirmed from the DNA. TRBV21-1 is annotated as a pseudogene. This CDR3 spans 18 amino acids. CDR3 protein: CASSKLRWTGKGSQPQHF. CDR3 nucleotide sequence: TGTGCCAGCAGCAAATTGCGGTGGACAGGGAAGGGATCTCAGCCCCAGCATTTT.